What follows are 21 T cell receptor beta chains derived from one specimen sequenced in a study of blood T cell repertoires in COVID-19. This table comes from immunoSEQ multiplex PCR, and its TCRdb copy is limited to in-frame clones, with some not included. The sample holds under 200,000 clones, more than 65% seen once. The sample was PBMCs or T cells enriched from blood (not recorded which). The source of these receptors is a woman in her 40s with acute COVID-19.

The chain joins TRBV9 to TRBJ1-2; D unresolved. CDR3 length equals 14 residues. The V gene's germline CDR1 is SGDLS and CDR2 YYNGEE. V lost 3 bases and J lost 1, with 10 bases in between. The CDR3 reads CASSADTINYGYTF. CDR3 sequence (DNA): TGTGCCAGCAGCGCCGACACCATTAACTATGGCTACACCTTC. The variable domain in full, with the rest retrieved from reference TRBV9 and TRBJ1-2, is DSGVTQTPKHLITATGQRVTLRCSPRSGDLSVYWYQQSLDQGLQFLIQYYNGEERAKGNILERFSAQQFPDLHSELNLSSLELGDSALYFCASSADTINYGYTFGSGTRLTVV.

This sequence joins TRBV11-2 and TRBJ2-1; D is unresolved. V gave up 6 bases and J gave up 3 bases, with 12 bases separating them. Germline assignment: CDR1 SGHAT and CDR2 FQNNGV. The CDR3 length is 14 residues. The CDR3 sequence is CASSHSNSYNEQFF. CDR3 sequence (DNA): TGTGCCAGCAGTCACAGTAATAGCTACAATGAGCAGTTCTTC.

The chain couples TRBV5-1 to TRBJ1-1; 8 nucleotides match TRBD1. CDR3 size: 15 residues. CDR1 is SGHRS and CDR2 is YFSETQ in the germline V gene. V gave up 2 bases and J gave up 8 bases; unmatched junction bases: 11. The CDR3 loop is CASSLRTGLVSEAFF. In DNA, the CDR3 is TGCGCCAGCAGCTTACGGACAGGGTTGGTTTCCGAAGCTTTCTTT.

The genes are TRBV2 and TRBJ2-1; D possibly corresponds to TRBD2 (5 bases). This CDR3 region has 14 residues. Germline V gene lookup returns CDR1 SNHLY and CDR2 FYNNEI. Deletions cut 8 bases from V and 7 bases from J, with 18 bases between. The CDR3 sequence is CASQLASLMNEQFF. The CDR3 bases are TGTGCCAGCCAATTAGCGAGCCTGATGAATGAGCAGTTCTTC.

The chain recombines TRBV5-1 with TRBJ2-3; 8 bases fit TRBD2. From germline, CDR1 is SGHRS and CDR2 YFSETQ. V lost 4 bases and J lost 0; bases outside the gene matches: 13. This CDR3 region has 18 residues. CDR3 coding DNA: TGCGCCAGCAGCGGGAATAGCGGGGAAAGAACTAGCACAGATACGCAGTATTTT. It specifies CASSGNSGERTSTDTQYF.

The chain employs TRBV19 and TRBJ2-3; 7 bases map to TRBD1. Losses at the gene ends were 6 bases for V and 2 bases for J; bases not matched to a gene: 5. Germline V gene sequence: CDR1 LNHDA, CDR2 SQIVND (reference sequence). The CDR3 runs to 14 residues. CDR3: CASRRGQNTDTQYF. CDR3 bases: TGTGCCAGTAGGAGGGGGCAAAACACAGATACGCAGTATTTT.

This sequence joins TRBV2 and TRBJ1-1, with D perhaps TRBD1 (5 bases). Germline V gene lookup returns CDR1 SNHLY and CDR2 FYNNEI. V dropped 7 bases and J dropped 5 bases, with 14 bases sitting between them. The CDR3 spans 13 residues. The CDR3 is CASTLSGGTEAFF. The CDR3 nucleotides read TGTGCCAGCACTCTCAGTGGGGGGACTGAAGCTTTCTTT.

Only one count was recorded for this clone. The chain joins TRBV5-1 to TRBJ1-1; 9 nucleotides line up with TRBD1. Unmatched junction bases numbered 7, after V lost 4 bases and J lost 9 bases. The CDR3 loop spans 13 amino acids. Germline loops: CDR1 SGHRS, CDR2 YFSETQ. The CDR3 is CASSEDGTGKAFF. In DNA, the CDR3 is TGCGCCAGCAGCGAGGACGGGACAGGGAAAGCTTTCTTT.

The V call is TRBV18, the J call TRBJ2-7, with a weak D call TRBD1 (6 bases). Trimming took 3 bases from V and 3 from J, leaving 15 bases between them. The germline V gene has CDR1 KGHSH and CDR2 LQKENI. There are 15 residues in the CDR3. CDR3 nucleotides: TGTGCCAGCTCACCTGGGACAACGACCCGCTACGAGCAGTACTTC. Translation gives CASSPGTTTRYEQYF.

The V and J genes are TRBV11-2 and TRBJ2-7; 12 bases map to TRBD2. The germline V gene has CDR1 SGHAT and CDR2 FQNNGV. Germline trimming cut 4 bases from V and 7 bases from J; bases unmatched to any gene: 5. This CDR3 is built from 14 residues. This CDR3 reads CASSSRLAGVEQYV. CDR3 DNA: TGTGCCAGCAGCTCTCGACTAGCGGGAGTTGAGCAGTACGTC.

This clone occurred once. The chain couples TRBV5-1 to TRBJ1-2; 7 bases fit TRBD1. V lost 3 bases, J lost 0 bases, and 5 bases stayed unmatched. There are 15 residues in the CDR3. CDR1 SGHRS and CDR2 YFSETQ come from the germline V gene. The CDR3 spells CASSSTGETNYGYTF. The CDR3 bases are TGCGCCAGCAGCTCTACAGGGGAAACTAACTATGGCTACACCTTC.

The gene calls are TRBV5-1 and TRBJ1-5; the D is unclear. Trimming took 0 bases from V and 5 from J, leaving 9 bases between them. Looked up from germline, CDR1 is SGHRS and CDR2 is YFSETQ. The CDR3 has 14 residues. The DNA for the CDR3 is TGCGCCAGCAGCTTGGGAGGTTGGGATCAGCCCCAGCATTTT. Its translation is CASSLGGWDQPQHF. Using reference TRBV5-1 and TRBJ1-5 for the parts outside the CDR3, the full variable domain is KAGVTQTPRYLIKTRGQQVTLSCSPISGHRSVSWYQQTPGQGLQFLFEYFSETQRNKGNFPGRFSGRQFSNSRSEMNVSTLELGDSALYLCASSLGGWDQPQHFGDGTRLSIL.

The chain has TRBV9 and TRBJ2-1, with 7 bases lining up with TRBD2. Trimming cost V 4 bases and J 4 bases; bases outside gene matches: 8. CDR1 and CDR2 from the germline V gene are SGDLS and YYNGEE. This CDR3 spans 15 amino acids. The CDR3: CASSPRTRSYNEQFF. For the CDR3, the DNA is TGTGCCAGCAGCCCCCGGACTAGGTCGTACAATGAGCAGTTCTTC.

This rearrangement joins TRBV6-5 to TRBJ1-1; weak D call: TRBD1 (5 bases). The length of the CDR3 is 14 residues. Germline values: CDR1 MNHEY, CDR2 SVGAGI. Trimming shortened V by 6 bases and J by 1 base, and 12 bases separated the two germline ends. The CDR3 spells CASRFPGQNTEAFF. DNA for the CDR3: TGTGCCAGCAGGTTCCCAGGGCAGAACACTGAAGCTTTCTTT.

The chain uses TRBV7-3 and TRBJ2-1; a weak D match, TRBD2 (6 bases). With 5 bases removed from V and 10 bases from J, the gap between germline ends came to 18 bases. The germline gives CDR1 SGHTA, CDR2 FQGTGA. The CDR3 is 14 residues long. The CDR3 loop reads CASSVRPNAGEQFF. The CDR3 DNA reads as TGTGCCAGCAGCGTCCGACCAAATGCGGGGGAGCAGTTCTTC.

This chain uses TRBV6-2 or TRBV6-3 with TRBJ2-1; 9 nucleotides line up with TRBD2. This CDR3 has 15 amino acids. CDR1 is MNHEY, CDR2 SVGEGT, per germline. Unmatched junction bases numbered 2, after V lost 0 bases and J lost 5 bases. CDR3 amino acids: CASSYSGLANNEQFF. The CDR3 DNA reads TGTGCCAGCAGTTACTCGGGACTAGCAAACAATGAGCAGTTCTTC.

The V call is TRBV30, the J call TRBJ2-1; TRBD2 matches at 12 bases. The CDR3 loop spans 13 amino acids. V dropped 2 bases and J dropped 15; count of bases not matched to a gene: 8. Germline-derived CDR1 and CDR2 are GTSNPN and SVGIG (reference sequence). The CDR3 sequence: CAWSSGLAGSRFF. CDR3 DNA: TGTGCCTGGAGTTCTGGACTAGCGGGATCCCGGTTCTTC.

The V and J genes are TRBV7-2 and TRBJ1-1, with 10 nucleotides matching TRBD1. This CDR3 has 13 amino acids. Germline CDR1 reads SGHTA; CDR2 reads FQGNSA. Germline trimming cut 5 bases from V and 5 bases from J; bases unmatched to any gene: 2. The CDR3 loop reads CASSRDRGTEAFF. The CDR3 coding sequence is TGTGCCAGCAGCCGGGACAGGGGAACTGAAGCTTTCTTT.

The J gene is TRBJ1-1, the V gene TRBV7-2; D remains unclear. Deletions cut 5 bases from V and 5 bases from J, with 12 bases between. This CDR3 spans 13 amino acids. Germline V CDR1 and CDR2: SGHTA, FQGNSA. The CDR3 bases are TGTGCCAGCAGCCTCACCCGCGGAACTGAAGCTTTCTTT. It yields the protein CASSLTRGTEAFF.

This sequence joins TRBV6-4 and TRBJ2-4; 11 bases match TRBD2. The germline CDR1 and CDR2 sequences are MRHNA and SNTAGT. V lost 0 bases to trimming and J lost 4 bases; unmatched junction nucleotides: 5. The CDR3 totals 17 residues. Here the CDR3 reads CASSDSGLAVVKNIQYF. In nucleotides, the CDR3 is TGTGCCAGCAGTGACTCGGGACTAGCGGTTGTAAAAAACATTCAGTACTTC.

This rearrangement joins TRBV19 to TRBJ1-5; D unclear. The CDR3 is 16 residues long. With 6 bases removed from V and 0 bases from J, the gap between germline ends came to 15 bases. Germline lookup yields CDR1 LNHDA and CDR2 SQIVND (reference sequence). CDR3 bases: TGTGCCAGTAGACCGGTCTCACAGCTTAGCAATCAGCCCCAGCATTTT. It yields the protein CASRPVSQLSNQPQHF. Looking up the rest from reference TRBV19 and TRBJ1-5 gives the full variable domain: DGGITQSPKYLFRKEGQNVTLSCEQNLNHDAMYWYRQDPGQGLRLIYYSQIVNDFQKGDIAEGYSVSREKKESFPLTVTSAQKNPTAFYLCASRPVSQLSNQPQHFGDGTRLSIL.